Below, 13 T cell receptor beta chains from the same sample are listed, as sequenced in a study of blood T cell repertoires in COVID-19 (dated by TCRdb to the early 2020s). To prepare the library, the immunoSEQ multiplex PCR assay was applied. The table was pulled from immuneACCESS by TCRdb, which kept in-frame rearrangements only. Such tables lose some clones; where checked, under half of the loss comes from unresolved V genes, and the rest has no known cause. The sample records about 170,000 clones, approximately 84% of which are singletons. The top ten clonotypes cover over 2.5% of the sample. The sample consisted of peripheral blood. These receptor sequences come from a human donor with acute or convalescent COVID-19. The donor label of this sample is uncertain.

The chain is built from TRBV7-9 and TRBJ2-7; 9 bases agree with TRBD1. The CDR3 totals 15 residues. V was clipped by 5 bases and J by 9 bases; unmatched bases: 14. Germline CDR1 is SEHNR and CDR2 is FQNEAQ (reference sequence). CDR3 DNA: TGTGCCAGCAGCGCTTGGGACAGGGAAGGCGTGGGGCAGTACTTC. Amino acids: CASSAWDREGVGQYF.

The gene calls are TRBV30 and TRBJ2-1; the match to TRBD2 covers 7 bases. CDR3 length equals 15 residues. Germline CDR1 reads GTSNPN; CDR2 reads SVGIG (reference sequence). V dropped 0 bases and J dropped 0; count of bases not matched to a gene: 2. The CDR3 sequence is CAWSVGGSSYNEQFF. The CDR3 DNA reads as TGTGCCTGGAGTGTGGGGGGGAGCTCCTACAATGAGCAGTTCTTC.

The chain couples TRBV5-1 to TRBJ2-3, with 8 nucleotides matching TRBD1. CDR3 length equals 15 residues. Trimming at V came to 0 bases and at J to 3 bases, leaving 3 bases not matched to a gene. Looked up from germline, CDR1 is SGHRS and CDR2 is YFSETQ. The chain's CDR3 is CASSLDRGVTDTQYF. The CDR3 DNA is TGCGCCAGCAGCTTGGACAGGGGGGTAACAGATACGCAGTATTTT.

The chain joins TRBV19 to TRBJ2-7; 7 bases are a match to TRBD2. CDR1 and CDR2 (germline): LNHDA, SQIVND (reference sequence). The CDR3 length is 14 residues. Trimming at V came to 4 bases and at J to 0 bases, leaving 3 bases not matched to a gene. The chain's CDR3 is CASSTSSGSYEQYF. The CDR3 DNA reads TGTGCCAGTAGTACCTCTAGCGGCTCCTACGAGCAGTACTTC.

This rearrangement joins TRBV5-1 to TRBJ2-7; 9 bases fit TRBD1. The CDR3 runs 14 residues. The V and J ends lost 5 bases and 3 bases, in that order; junction bases with no gene match: 6. Germline V gene lookup returns CDR1 SGHRS and CDR2 YFSETQ. The chain's CDR3 is CASSYGTGLYEQYF. DNA of the CDR3: TGCGCCAGCAGTTACGGGACAGGGCTCTACGAGCAGTACTTC.

The chain employs TRBV6-5 and TRBJ1-5; 7 nucleotides line up with TRBD1. CDR3 length: 14 residues. Germline V CDR1 and CDR2: MNHEY, SVGAGI. The ends lost 0 bases at V and 5 bases at J; junction bases unmatched: 1. CDR3 protein: CASSYSGGHQPQHF. In DNA form, the CDR3 reads TGTGCCAGCAGTTACTCAGGGGGCCATCAGCCCCAGCATTTT.

The table lists this clone with a count of one. The chain joins TRBV15 to TRBJ2-1; D unclear. Deletions cut 0 bases from V and 8 bases from J, with 5 bases between. The CDR3 covers 12 residues. Germline CDR1 and CDR2: LNHNV and YYDKDF (reference sequence). In nucleotides, the CDR3 is TGTGCCACCAGCAGAGATTTATATGAGCAGTTCTTC. Protein sequence: CATSRDLYEQFF.

This chain uses TRBV19 with TRBJ2-7; weak D call: TRBD2 (5 bases). Germline assignment: CDR1 LNHDA and CDR2 SQIVND (reference sequence). This CDR3 has 13 amino acids. V was shortened by 5 bases and J by 3 bases, with 11 bases between the two germline ends. This CDR3 reads CASSRGTGYEQYF. The CDR3 DNA follows: TGTGCCAGTAGTCGGGGAACGGGCTACGAGCAGTACTTC.

In DNA, the CDR3 is TGTGCCTGGAGTGTAGGGTGGGGCCAGCCCGAGCAGTTCTTC. Translating it yields CAWSVGWGQPEQFF. This chain uses TRBV30 with TRBJ2-1, with D perhaps matching TRBD1 (5 bases). The CDR3 is made up of 14 amino acids. The germline V gene has CDR1 GTSNPN and CDR2 SVGIG (reference sequence). Trimming pared 0 bases from V and 10 bases from J, leaving 16 bases between.

As DNA, the CDR3 is TGTGCCAGCAGCCCCATAGGGACAGGGAGGAGTGGCTACACCTTC. It translates to CASSPIGTGRSGYTF. The rearrangement links TRBV7-8 to TRBJ1-2; TRBD1 matches 9 bases. Per germline, CDR1 SGHVS and CDR2 FQNEAQ. The CDR3 covers 15 residues. Losses at the gene ends were 5 bases for V and 7 bases for J; bases not matched to a gene: 11.

V gene TRBV5-8 combines with J gene TRBJ2-3; D is perhaps TRBD2 (6 bases). The CDR3 length is 13 residues. Trimming stripped 5 bases from V and 5 bases from J, with 12 bases between. Germline CDR1 reads SGHTS; CDR2 reads YDEGEE. For the CDR3, the DNA is TGTGCCAGCAGTCAGGGAGGTGGAGATACGCAGTATTTT. As protein: CASSQGGGDTQYF. The variable domain in full, with the rest retrieved from reference TRBV5-8 and TRBJ2-3, is EAGVTQSPTHLIKTRGQQATLRCSPISGHTSVYWYQQALGLGLQFLLWYDEGEERNRGNFPPRFSGRQFPNYSSELNVNALELEDSALYLCASSQGGGDTQYFGPGTRLTVL.

This clone came up a few times. This chain joins TRBV5-6 and TRBJ1-2, with a weak D call TRBD1 (6 bases). V was clipped by 4 bases and J by 11 bases, with 18 bases between them. Germline-derived CDR1 and CDR2 are SGHDT and YYEEEE. The length of the CDR3 is 13 residues. DNA of the CDR3: TGTGCCAGCAGCATGGACAGTGCTATCAGGTACACCTTC. The encoded protein is CASSMDSAIRYTF.

The J gene is TRBJ2-3, the V gene TRBV19; TRBD2 matches 11 bases. CDR1 is LNHDA and CDR2 is SQIVND in the germline V gene (reference sequence). J was trimmed by 4 bases and V by 5 bases; bases with no gene match: 8. The CDR3 contains 16 residues. The CDR3 reads CASSLAFSGGADTQYF. The CDR3 bases are TGTGCCAGTAGTCTAGCCTTTAGCGGGGGGGCAGATACGCAGTATTTT.